Listed below are T cell receptor beta chains from one sample, sequenced in a study of patients and donors after allogeneic stem cell transplantation. One entry per CDR3 protein results from TCRdb running MiXCR on the RT-PCR reads. The data contain under 95,000 distinct CDR3 sequences, roughly 5.2% of them singletons. Sequencing was done on a sample of blood, either unsorted or a sorted T cell fraction (not recorded which). The receptors originated from a human donor who was either an allogeneic HSCT recipient or a stem cell or donor lymphocyte infusion donor (not recorded which). It is not recorded whose cells these are; they may come from a transplant donor. The CDR3 runs from the conserved cysteine through the conserved F or W. Each record gives: D gene, J gene, clone size, V gene, CDR3 DNA, CDR3 protein. A D gene is named only where the DNA matches it firmly. Size values are once, few and many counts, or a class for expanded clones, and some rows have none.

- TRBJ2-7 many TRBV18 TGTGCCAGCTCACCACCGGGGGCGATTGGTGAGCAGTACTTC CASSPPGAIGEQYF
TRBD1 TRBJ2-1 many TRBV5-1 TGCGCCAGCAGTTGGGACAGGGGGGCTACGTCCTACAATGAGCAGTTCTTC CASSWDRGATSYNEQFF
- TRBJ2-1 many TRBV20-1 TGCAGTGCTAGAGATAATGGACCAGAAAGGAACAATGAGCAGTTCTTC CSARDNGPERNNEQFF
TRBD1 TRBJ1-2 many TRBV5-1 TGCGCCAGCAGCTTTGGGCAGATATCGGGACAGGGAAACGGCTACACCTTC CASSFGQISGQGNGYTF
- TRBJ2-7 few TRBV6-1 TGTGCCAGCACCCCCCGAGAGTACTCCTACGAGCAGTACTTC CASTPREYSYEQYF
- TRBJ1-1 few TRBV19 TGTGCCAGTAGTACCCGAGGCACTGAAGCTTTCTTT CASSTRGTEAFF
- TRBJ2-1 few TRBV6-1 TGTGCCAGCAGGCCGCAAGGGGGCTACAATGAGCAGTTCTTC CASRPQGGYNEQFF
- TRBJ2-3 many TRBV5-1 TGCGCCAGCAGCTTGCAGGTGGAAGATACGCAGTATTTT CASSLQVEDTQYF
- TRBJ1-1 many TRBV24-1 TGTGCCACCAGTGATCCCGTCGGTGAAGCTTTCTTT CATSDPVGEAFF
TRBD1 TRBJ1-1 many TRBV12-3/TRBV12-4 TGTGCCAGCAGCATGGGACAGTATAACACTGAAGCTTTCTTT CASSMGQYNTEAFF
- TRBJ2-5 many TRBV5-1 TGCGCCAGCAGCGCCACAGAGTCCGAGACCCAGTACTTC CASSATESETQYF
- TRBJ2-2 many TRBV19 TGTGCCAGTAGTAGAACGGACAGGAACACCGGGGAGCTGTTTTTT CASSRTDRNTGELFF
- TRBJ2-7 few TRBV11-2 TGTGCCAGCAGCTCGTCTAGGCCGCGGGCGGGTCTTCCCTACGAGCAGTACTTC CASSSSRPRAGLPYEQYF
- TRBJ1-5 many TRBV5-5 TGTGCCAGCAGCTTTTGGGGTCGCGATCAGCCCCAGCATTTT CASSFWGRDQPQHF
TRBD2 TRBJ2-1 many TRBV19 TGTGCCAGTAGTATAGGGGGGGGCTCCTACAATGAGCAGTTCTTC CASSIGGGSYNEQFF
TRBD1 TRBJ1-1 many TRBV6-5 TGTGCCAGCAGTTCTAATCCCGGGACAGGGAGGACTGAAGCTTTCTTT CASSSNPGTGRTEAFF
- TRBJ2-2 many TRBV6-1 TGTGCCAGCAGCCACACGGAGGAGGTCGGGGAGCTGTTTTTT CASSHTEEVGELFF
TRBD2 TRBJ2-7 many TRBV2 TGTGCCAGCAGGAGGACTAGCAGATACGAGCAGTACTTC CASRRTSRYEQYF
- TRBJ2-1 many TRBV20-1 TGCAGTGTGATGCGACTTCCCTACAATGAGCAGTTCTTC CSVMRLPYNEQFF
TRBD1 TRBJ1-2 many TRBV5-5 TGTGCCAGCAGCGGCCGACAGGGAAGCTATGGCTACACCTTC CASSGRQGSYGYTF
- TRBJ2-5 many TRBV29-1 TGCAGCGTCACATCGTTATGGGGAGTAGGCGAGACCCAGTACTTC CSVTSLWGVGETQYF
TRBD1 TRBJ1-1 - TRBV20-1 TGCAGTGCTAGCAGCCCCTCCGGGACAGGGAATGAAGCTTTCTTT CSASSPSGTGNEAFF
- TRBJ2-3 few TRBV24-1 TGTGCCACCAATTCTTGGGACAATCCAGATACGCAGTATTTT CATNSWDNPDTQYF
- TRBJ1-1 few TRBV3-1 TGTGCCAGCAGCCAAAGTAGCACTGAAGCTTTCTTT CASSQSSTEAFF
- TRBJ1-1 many TRBV12-3/TRBV12-4 TGTGCCATCATTGGCTTGGGAGGGAAGGGTGAAGCTTTCTTT CAIIGLGGKGEAFF
TRBD1 TRBJ1-1 - TRBV18 TGTGCCAGCTCACCCGGGACAGGGATGAACACTGAAGCTTTCTTT CASSPGTGMNTEAFF
- TRBJ2-1 many TRBV25-1 TGTGCCATCCGAAGCTCCTACAATGAGCAGTTCTTC CAIRSSYNEQFF
- TRBJ1-4 many TRBV25-1 TGTGCCAGCAGTGGTCTCACAACTAATGAAAAACTGTTTTTT CASSGLTTNEKLFF
TRBD1 TRBJ2-6 few TRBV10-3 TGTGCCATCCAGAGCCCCGGGACAGCCCTCTCTGGGGCCAACGTCCTGACTTTC CAIQSPGTALSGANVLTF
TRBD2 TRBJ2-7 - TRBV20-1 TGCAGTGCTAGAGTGTTTGGGAGGGACCACGAGCAGTACTTC CSARVFGRDHEQYF
- TRBJ2-1 many TRBV12-3/TRBV12-4 TGTGCCACCTTAAGAGGGATCGGGGGTGAAAGCAATGAGCAGTTCTTC CATLRGIGGESNEQFF
- TRBJ2-7 many TRBV28 TGTGCCAGCAGTTTAGTAATCTTCGGCCGGGGAACCTACGAGCAGTACTTC CASSLVIFGRGTYEQYF
- TRBJ1-6 many TRBV5-5 TGTGCCAGCAGCTTGTCTCAGAGCTCCTATAATTCACCCCTCCACTTT CASSLSQSSYNSPLHF
TRBD1 TRBJ1-6 many TRBV20-1 TGCAGTGCTCCCCGGGGGGACAGGCATAATTCACCCCTCCACTTT CSAPRGDRHNSPLHF